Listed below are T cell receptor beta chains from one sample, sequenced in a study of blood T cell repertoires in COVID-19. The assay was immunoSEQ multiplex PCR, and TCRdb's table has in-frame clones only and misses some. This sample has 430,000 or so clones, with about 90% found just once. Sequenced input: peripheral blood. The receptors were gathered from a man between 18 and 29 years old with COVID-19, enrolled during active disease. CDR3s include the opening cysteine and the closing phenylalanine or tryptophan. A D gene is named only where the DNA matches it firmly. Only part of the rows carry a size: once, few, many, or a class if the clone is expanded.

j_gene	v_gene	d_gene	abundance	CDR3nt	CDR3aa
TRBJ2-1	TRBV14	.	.	TGTGCCAGCAGCCAGGCTAACAGGGGAGGTGAGCAGTTCTTC	CASSQANRGGEQFF
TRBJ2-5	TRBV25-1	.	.	TGTGCCAGCAGCCGAAGGAGGGGAGGTGTAGAGACCCAGTACTTC	CASSRRRGGVETQYF
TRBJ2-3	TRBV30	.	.	TGTGCCTGGAGTGTCGTCCCACGAGGTACGCAGTATTTT	CAWSVVPRGTQYF
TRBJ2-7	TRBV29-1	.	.	TGCAGCGTTGGGTTTCTGGTTGGCCACGAGCAGTACTTC	CSVGFLVGHEQYF
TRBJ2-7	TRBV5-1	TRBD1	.	TGCGCCAGCAGCCCGGGACAGGCCCTTCGTTACGAGCAGTACTTC	CASSPGQALRYEQYF
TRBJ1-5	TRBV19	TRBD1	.	TGTGCCAGTAGTTTCGAAATTACAGGGGTACAGCCCCAGCATTTT	CASSFEITGVQPQHF
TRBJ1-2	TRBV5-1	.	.	TGCGCCAGCAGCCAGGACAGCACTAACTATGGCTACACCTTC	CASSQDSTNYGYTF
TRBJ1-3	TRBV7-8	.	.	TGTGCCAGCAGCTTGCAAACAGGGTTCACCGGAAACACCATATATTTT	CASSLQTGFTGNTIYF
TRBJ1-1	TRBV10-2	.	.	TGCGCCAGCAGTGATCCACACCTAGCAGCCTCCACTGAAGCTTTCTTT	CASSDPHLAASTEAFF
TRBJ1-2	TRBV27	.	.	TGTGCCAGCAAAGGGGGAGACAGAAAACCAAGGGCTAACTATGGCTACACCTTC	CASKGGDRKPRANYGYTF
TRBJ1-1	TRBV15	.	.	TGTGCCACCCGACACCCCACAGAGAACACTGAAGCTTTCTTT	CATRHPTENTEAFF
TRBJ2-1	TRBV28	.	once	TGTGCCAGCACCCTCACCTACCCCCTCAATGAGCAGTTCTTC	CASTLTYPLNEQFF
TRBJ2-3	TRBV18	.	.	TGTGCCAGCTCACCGGGTAGCGGAAGCACAGATACGCAGTATTTT	CASSPGSGSTDTQYF
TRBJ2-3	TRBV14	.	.	TGTGCCAGCAGCCAAGAAAGAGAGGGAGATACGCAGTATTTT	CASSQEREGDTQYF
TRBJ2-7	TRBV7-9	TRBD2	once	TGTGCCAGCAGCTTCATAGCGGGGCCCCTCTACGAGCAGTACTTC	CASSFIAGPLYEQYF
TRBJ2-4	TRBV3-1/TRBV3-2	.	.	TGTGCCAGCAGCCGGGGCATCAAAAACATTCAGTACTTC	CASSRGIKNIQYF
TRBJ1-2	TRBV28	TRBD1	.	TGTGCCAGCAGTTTTGGACAGGGTTATGGCTACACCTTC	CASSFGQGYGYTF
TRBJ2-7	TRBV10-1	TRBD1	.	TGCGCCAGCAGTAGGACAGGGACGGGCGAGCAGTACTTC	CASSRTGTGEQYF
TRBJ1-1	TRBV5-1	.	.	TGCGCCAGCAGCTTGGTCCCGGGCACTGAAGCTTTCTTT	CASSLVPGTEAFF
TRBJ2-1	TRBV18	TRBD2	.	TGTGCCAGCTCCGGTGGACTAGTTAATGAGCAGTTCTTC	CASSGGLVNEQFF
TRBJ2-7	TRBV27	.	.	TGTGCCAGCAGTTCGCGTCTTGCTACAGACTACGAGCAGTACTTC	CASSSRLATDYEQYF
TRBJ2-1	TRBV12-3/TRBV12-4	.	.	TGTGCCAGCAGAGTGCCGGGGTCCAATGAGCAGTTCTTC	CASRVPGSNEQFF
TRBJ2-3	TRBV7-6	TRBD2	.	TGTGCCAGCAGCTTAGCCGACTTCGGGGGGGATACGCAGTATTTT	CASSLADFGGDTQYF
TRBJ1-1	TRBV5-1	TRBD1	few	TGCGCCAGCAGCTTGGGGTTCTCGACAGGGGTGAACACTGAAGCTTTCTTT	CASSLGFSTGVNTEAFF
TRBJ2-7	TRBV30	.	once	TGTGCCTGGAACTACAGGGCCGTGGGCGAGCAGTACTTC	CAWNYRAVGEQYF
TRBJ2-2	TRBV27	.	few	TGTGCCAGCAGTCGTCCTAAGAACACCGGGGAGCTGTTTTTT	CASSRPKNTGELFF
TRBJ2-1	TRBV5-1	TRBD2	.	TGCGCCAGCAGCTTGGAGCTAGCGGGAGGGCCGTACAATGAGCAGTTCTTC	CASSLELAGGPYNEQFF
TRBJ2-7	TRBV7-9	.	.	TGTGCCAGCAGTCCCCCGGGAACGGATCATTCCTACGAGCAGTACTTC	CASSPPGTDHSYEQYF
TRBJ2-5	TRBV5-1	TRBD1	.	TGCGCCAGCAGCAAGGGACAGGGCCTGGAGACCCAGTACTTC	CASSKGQGLETQYF
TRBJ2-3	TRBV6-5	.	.	TGTGCCAGCAGTTACGTAGGGGGAGGGCGAGATACGCAGTATTTT	CASSYVGGGRDTQYF
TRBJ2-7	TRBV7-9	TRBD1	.	TGTGCCAGCAGCCCTAGACAGGGAAGCTCCTACGAGCAGTACTTC	CASSPRQGSSYEQYF
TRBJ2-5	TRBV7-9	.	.	TGTGCCAGCAGCTTAGTATCCGAGACCCAGTACTTC	CASSLVSETQYF
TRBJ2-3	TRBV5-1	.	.	TGCGCCAGCAGCGGGGACACTAACACAGATACGCAGTATTTT	CASSGDTNTDTQYF
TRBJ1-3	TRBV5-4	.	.	TGTGCCAGCAGCCCCACCACAGGCTTCTCTGGAAACACCATATATTTT	CASSPTTGFSGNTIYF
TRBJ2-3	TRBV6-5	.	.	TGTGCCAGCAGTTACAGGGGATTCACCGCAGATACGCAGTATTTT	CASSYRGFTADTQYF
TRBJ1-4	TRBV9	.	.	TGTGCCAGCAGCGTAGCCGCAGGGCAGGAAGCCGAAAAACTGTTTTTT	CASSVAAGQEAEKLFF
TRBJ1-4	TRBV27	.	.	TGTGCCAGCAGCCCAGAACCCGACAGAGCAACTAATGAAAAACTGTTTTTT	CASSPEPDRATNEKLFF
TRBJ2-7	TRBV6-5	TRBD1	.	TGTGCCAGCAGTTACTCGAACAGGGGTTACGAGCAGTACTTC	CASSYSNRGYEQYF
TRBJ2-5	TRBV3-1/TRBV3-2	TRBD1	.	TGTGCCAGCAGCCAGGTGGGACAGGGGGGTACAGAGACCCAGTACTTC	CASSQVGQGGTETQYF
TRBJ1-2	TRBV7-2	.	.	TGTGCCAGCAGCTTAATGCGGACTTATGGCTACACCTTC	CASSLMRTYGYTF